The clone carrying this T cell receptor beta chain was seen a handful of times. Its antigen is unknown. The sample is drawn from a study of beta chain features in type 1 diabetes. On the study more broadly: The study examined roughly 100 million sorted cells across all samples.

Every isolated RNA sample was fully reverse transcribed, so sequencing captured expressed TCRB transcripts. Reads from naive, central memory and regulatory T cell samples averaged about 3.8 million. Here immunoSEQ multiplex PCR was the method, and the copy in TCRdb shows in-frame clones only, minus some. The sample contains more than 100,000 clones, around 10% of which appear only once. Study findings and constraints: VDJ junctions in type 1 diabetes patients carried more deletions and fewer insertions. Type 1 diabetes patients had moderately but significantly shorter TCRB CDR3s in all four CD4+ subsets.

Germline V gene lookup returns CDR1 SGHNT and CDR2 YYREEE (reference sequence). V shed 1 base and J 5 bases; nucleotides not matched to a gene: 1. CDR3 length: 15 residues. The sequenced material came from central memory CD4+ T cells from blood. The chain has TRBV5-4 and TRBJ2-1; 12 bases agree with TRBD2. The source is a man aged 25 to 40 with type 1 diabetes. The CDR3, as DNA: TGTGCCAGCAGCTTGACTAGCGGGGGGCACAATGAGCAGTTCTTC. Translating it yields CASSLTSGGHNEQFF.